This T cell receptor (beta chain) was found in a study of T-cell memory formation after mild COVID-19. Study-wide points: Contracting CD4+ clones were located mainly in CM and EM, and CD8+ clones in EMRA.

This CDR3 contains 15 residues. Germline CDR1 and CDR2: ENHRY and SYGVKD. Trimming cost V 6 bases and J 2 bases; bases outside gene matches: 4. About this clonotype itself: Its antigen remains unidentified.

TCRdb re-analysed the 5' RACE reads in MiXCR, keeping a single row per CDR3 protein. The table lists about 400,000 distinct CDR3 sequences, 15% to 20% of them singletons. This clonotype was obtained from a man aged 18 to 29 who had mild COVID-19 (a few samples of this study predate the infection). Cell type and time point are not known. The sample comprised PBMCs or a T cell subset sorted from them (not recorded which). The V gene is TRBV10-3, the J gene TRBJ2-1; TRBD2 aligns across 10 bases. The CDR3 sequence: CAISLAGATYNEQFF. The CDR3 nucleotides read TGTGCCATCAGCCTAGCGGGGGCAACCTACAATGAGCAGTTCTTC.